This is a list of T cell receptor beta chains from one sample in a study of CD8 T cells in ankylosing spondylitis. TCRdb used MiXCR to reprocess the 5' RACE reads, holding one entry per CDR3 protein. The table includes around 250,000 distinct CDR3 sequences, roughly 32% detected once. Sequenced material: blood, either unsorted or a sorted T cell fraction (not recorded which). The receptors derive from a male donor with ankylosing spondylitis or in good health (not recorded which). Each CDR3 is given with its conserved first and last residue. The order of the fields is CDR3 DNA, CDR3 protein, clone size, J gene, V gene, D gene. A D gene is named only where the DNA matches it firmly. Rows may omit the clone size; those that give it use once, few, many or a size class.

CDR3nt: TGCAGCGTTGGGGAAACCTACGAGACCCAGTACTTC
CDR3aa: CSVGETYETQYF
abundance: -
j_gene: TRBJ2-5
v_gene: TRBV29-1
d_gene: -

CDR3nt: TGCAGCGTTGAACGACAGGGGCACGAAGATACGCAGTATTTT
CDR3aa: CSVERQGHEDTQYF
abundance: -
j_gene: TRBJ2-3
v_gene: TRBV29-1
d_gene: TRBD1

CDR3nt: TGCAGTGCTGGCAGGGACAGGGATCCAGAGACCCAGTACTTC
CDR3aa: CSAGRDRDPETQYF
abundance: -
j_gene: TRBJ2-5
v_gene: TRBV20-1
d_gene: TRBD1

CDR3nt: TGTGCCAGCAGTGGATCGGGTCAGGATGCAGATACGCAGTATTTT
CDR3aa: CASSGSGQDADTQYF
abundance: -
j_gene: TRBJ2-3
v_gene: TRBV2
d_gene: -

CDR3nt: TGTGCCAGCAGTTTGAACAGGGGGGGCACCGGGGAGCTGTTTTTT
CDR3aa: CASSLNRGGTGELFF
abundance: -
j_gene: TRBJ2-2
v_gene: TRBV12-3/TRBV12-4
d_gene: -

CDR3nt: TGTGCCAGCAGCCAGACGGTTACGGACAATGAGCAGTTCTTC
CDR3aa: CASSQTVTDNEQFF
abundance: -
j_gene: TRBJ2-1
v_gene: TRBV5-5
d_gene: -

CDR3nt: TGTGCCAGCAGCCAAAGGAGGCCTGGAGGAACCGGGGAGCTGTTTTTT
CDR3aa: CASSQRRPGGTGELFF
abundance: -
j_gene: TRBJ2-2
v_gene: TRBV3-1
d_gene: -

CDR3nt: TGCAGTGCTAGAATCGGTGTGGGCGGACGGGATGGCTACACCTTC
CDR3aa: CSARIGVGGRDGYTF
abundance: few
j_gene: TRBJ1-2
v_gene: TRBV20-1
d_gene: -

CDR3nt: TGTGCCAGCAGCCATAGACACTTAGATACGCAGTATTTT
CDR3aa: CASSHRHLDTQYF
abundance: few
j_gene: TRBJ2-3
v_gene: TRBV5-5
d_gene: -

CDR3nt: TGTGCCAGCAGCCGGGACACCTCCTACGAGCAGTACTTC
CDR3aa: CASSRDTSYEQYF
abundance: few
j_gene: TRBJ2-7
v_gene: TRBV3-1
d_gene: -

CDR3nt: TGTGCCAGTGGACCGCGGGGTTATAATTCACCCCTCCACTTT
CDR3aa: CASGPRGYNSPLHF
abundance: once
j_gene: TRBJ1-6
v_gene: TRBV7-9
d_gene: -

CDR3nt: TGTGCCAGCAGTTTGGGGGGGGTGGACGAGCAGTACTTC
CDR3aa: CASSLGGVDEQYF
abundance: -
j_gene: TRBJ2-7
v_gene: TRBV12-3/TRBV12-4
d_gene: TRBD2

CDR3nt: TGTGCCAGCAGCCCCGGGACTAGCTTTTCAGATACGCAGTATTTT
CDR3aa: CASSPGTSFSDTQYF
abundance: -
j_gene: TRBJ2-3
v_gene: TRBV11-2
d_gene: TRBD2

CDR3nt: TGTGCCAGCTGGGACCGGAGCTCCTACAATGAGCAGTTCTTC
CDR3aa: CASWDRSSYNEQFF
abundance: -
j_gene: TRBJ2-1
v_gene: TRBV12-3/TRBV12-4
d_gene: -

CDR3nt: TGTGCCAGCAGCATGGGACAGATCCCCTACGAGCAGTACTTC
CDR3aa: CASSMGQIPYEQYF
abundance: -
j_gene: TRBJ2-7
v_gene: TRBV5-4
d_gene: TRBD1

CDR3nt: TGTGCCAGCAGCCCCCGGACAGGGGACTCTGGGGCCAACGTCCTGACTTTC
CDR3aa: CASSPRTGDSGANVLTF
abundance: few
j_gene: TRBJ2-6
v_gene: TRBV12-3/TRBV12-4
d_gene: TRBD1

CDR3nt: TGTGCCAGCAGTGTTTTGGGACAGTCCAATGAGCAGTTCTTC
CDR3aa: CASSVLGQSNEQFF
abundance: -
j_gene: TRBJ2-1
v_gene: TRBV2
d_gene: TRBD1

CDR3nt: TGTGCCAGCAGTGAACACGCCCGGGACAGGGCTTACTATGGCTACACCTTC
CDR3aa: CASSEHARDRAYYGYTF
abundance: few
j_gene: TRBJ1-2
v_gene: TRBV25-1
d_gene: TRBD1

CDR3nt: TGTGCCACCAGCAGACTTAGCGGGGACGAGACCCAGTACTTC
CDR3aa: CATSRLSGDETQYF
abundance: -
j_gene: TRBJ2-5
v_gene: TRBV15
d_gene: TRBD2

CDR3nt: TGCAGTGCTGGGGGGGGACAGGGGGCCTACGAGCAGTACTTC
CDR3aa: CSAGGGQGAYEQYF
abundance: -
j_gene: TRBJ2-7
v_gene: TRBV20-1
d_gene: TRBD1

CDR3nt: TGTGCCAGCAGCTATGGACAGGGGCGATACCAAGAGACCCAGTACTTC
CDR3aa: CASSYGQGRYQETQYF
abundance: few
j_gene: TRBJ2-5
v_gene: TRBV7-2
d_gene: TRBD1

CDR3nt: TGCGCCAGCAGCATAGGGACAGCGTCTGGAAACACCATATATTTT
CDR3aa: CASSIGTASGNTIYF
abundance: few
j_gene: TRBJ1-3
v_gene: TRBV5-1
d_gene: TRBD1

CDR3nt: TGCAGTGCTAGAACGGGGACAGGGCATGGAGCTTTCTTT
CDR3aa: CSARTGTGHGAFF
abundance: few
j_gene: TRBJ1-1
v_gene: TRBV20-1
d_gene: TRBD1

CDR3nt: TGCGCCAGCAGCTCCTCCTCGGGGCCGCGGACTGAAGCTTTCTTT
CDR3aa: CASSSSSGPRTEAFF
abundance: few
j_gene: TRBJ1-1
v_gene: TRBV5-1
d_gene: -

CDR3nt: TGTGCCAGCAGTTTCGCCGGGGACCACGAGCAGTACTTC
CDR3aa: CASSFAGDHEQYF
abundance: -
j_gene: TRBJ2-7
v_gene: TRBV28
d_gene: -

CDR3nt: TGTGCCAGCAGCCAAGTATCTACGGGATTCAATGAGCAGTTCTTC
CDR3aa: CASSQVSTGFNEQFF
abundance: few
j_gene: TRBJ2-1
v_gene: TRBV3-1
d_gene: -

CDR3nt: TGTGCCAGCAGCTTGGACAACAGGGGTTTCAGCACAGATACGCAGTATTTT
CDR3aa: CASSLDNRGFSTDTQYF
abundance: few
j_gene: TRBJ2-3
v_gene: TRBV5-5
d_gene: TRBD1

CDR3nt: TGCAGTGCTCCCCGGGGCTCTCAAGAGACCCAGTACTTC
CDR3aa: CSAPRGSQETQYF
abundance: many
j_gene: TRBJ2-5
v_gene: TRBV20-1
d_gene: -

CDR3nt: TGCAGCGCCACCACTGACGGGGGCGAGCAGTACTTC
CDR3aa: CSATTDGGEQYF
abundance: -
j_gene: TRBJ2-7
v_gene: TRBV29-1
d_gene: -

CDR3nt: TGTGCCACCAGTGATCCGGGGACAGGCAATGAGCAGTTCTTC
CDR3aa: CATSDPGTGNEQFF
abundance: -
j_gene: TRBJ2-1
v_gene: TRBV24-1
d_gene: TRBD1

CDR3nt: TGTGCCAGCAGTCCCGGGACAGGGGAGTGGGAGCAGTACTTC
CDR3aa: CASSPGTGEWEQYF
abundance: -
j_gene: TRBJ2-7
v_gene: TRBV6-1
d_gene: TRBD1

CDR3nt: TGTGCCAGCACGTGGATCGGGAATAATTCACCCCTCCACTTT
CDR3aa: CASTWIGNNSPLHF
abundance: -
j_gene: TRBJ1-6
v_gene: TRBV12-3/TRBV12-4
d_gene: -

CDR3nt: TGTGCCAGCAGCCAAGGGAAGGGCGGAGAGACCCAGTACTTC
CDR3aa: CASSQGKGGETQYF
abundance: few
j_gene: TRBJ2-5
v_gene: TRBV4-2
d_gene: -

CDR3nt: TGTGCCAGCAGCCAGTCACCCGGGGGCCAAGCTTTCTTT
CDR3aa: CASSQSPGGQAFF
abundance: few
j_gene: TRBJ1-1
v_gene: TRBV14
d_gene: -

CDR3nt: TGTGCCAGCAGCTTAGGGGCAGGGAGGAGAATTTCTGGCTACACCTTC
CDR3aa: CASSLGAGRRISGYTF
abundance: -
j_gene: TRBJ1-2
v_gene: TRBV7-9
d_gene: -